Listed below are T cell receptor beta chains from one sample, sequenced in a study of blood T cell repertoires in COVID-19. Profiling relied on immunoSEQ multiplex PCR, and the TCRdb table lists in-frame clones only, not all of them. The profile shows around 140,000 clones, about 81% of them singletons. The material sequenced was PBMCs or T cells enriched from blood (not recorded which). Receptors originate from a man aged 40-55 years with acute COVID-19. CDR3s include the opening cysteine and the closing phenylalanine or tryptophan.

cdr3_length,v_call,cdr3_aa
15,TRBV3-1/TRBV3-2,CASSQVSGGEDEQFF
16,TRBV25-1,CASSEPLAPATFEQYF
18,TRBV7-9,CASSLGGTNSIASYEQYF
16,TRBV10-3,CAISEKAGVGTDTQYF
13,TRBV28,CASSWGDNQPQHF
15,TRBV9,CASSVASAGRNEQFF
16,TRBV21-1,CASSFVPSLGGEKLFF
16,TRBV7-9,CASSLGDGRSTEKLFF
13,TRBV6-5,CASRQGQNQPQHF
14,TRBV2,CASSVNRPSGGYTF
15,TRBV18,CASSSTGSFGETQYF
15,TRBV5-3,CARSLERGRYNEQFF
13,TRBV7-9,CASGTWSGNEQFF
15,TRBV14,CASSRGTGAYNEQFF
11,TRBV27,CASSSFYEQFF
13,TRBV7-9,CASSLGPSYGYTF
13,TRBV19,CASSFLAGTGWNF
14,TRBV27,CASSLLGGDEKLFF
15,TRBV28,CASSTGSSGTGELFF
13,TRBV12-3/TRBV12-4,CASSLLVHNEQFF
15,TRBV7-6,CASSEQGEGTGELFF
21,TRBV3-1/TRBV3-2,CASSQEGSGGNAGPGANVLTF